Reported below is one TCR beta chain. Its target is not known. A much larger clone is a single base away; this may be a read error. The CDR3 spans 15 residues. The germline gives CDR1 KGHSH, CDR2 LQKENI. This specimen comes from a study of breast tumors, draining lymph nodes, adjacent tissues. Notes on the study in general: Tumor T cell lymph node origin was a supported hypothesis, not proven. The data were judged consistent with most tumor T cells coming from lymph node and expanding in tumor.

TCRdb itself ran the multiplex PCR reads through MiXCR, one entry per CDR3 protein. The data hold fewer than 150,000 distinct CDR3 sequences, with around 20% observed a single time. Samples came from axillary lymph nodes draining the breast cancer. The sequence came from a female donor with breast cancer. Some clones in this sample may be carry-over from other donors' samples. The material sequenced was axillary lymph node tissue. The genes are TRBV18 and TRBJ2-1; TRBD1 aligns across 7 bases. CDR3 DNA sequence: TGTGTCAGCTCACGGTCGGGACAGCCCTACAATGAGCAGTTCTTC. Its translation is CVSSRSGQPYNEQFF.